The 3 T cell receptor beta chains reported below all come from one sample, sequenced in a study of T cell repertoires in cytomegalovirus infection. Their recognized antigens are unknown. MiXCR, applied by TCRdb to the reads, yields one record per CDR3 protein. Counted here are hundreds of thousands of distinct CDR3 sequences, around 35% occurring once; the ten biggest clones make up 17%. Sequencing was performed on cultured PBMCs, taken from culture after CMV antigen stimulation. Receptor source: a human donor in good health (CMV status not recorded). Some clones in this sample may be carry-over from other donors' samples.

The sample holds a few counts of this clonotype. The chain combines TRBV5-4 with TRBJ2-7, with 9 bases identical to TRBD1. Germline V gene lookup returns CDR1 SGHNT and CDR2 YYREEE (reference sequence). V dropped 5 bases and J dropped 5; count of bases not matched to a gene: 5. CDR3 length equals 13 residues. CDR3 in amino acids: CASSWDRADEQYF. The CDR3 nucleotides read TGTGCCAGCAGTTGGGACAGGGCGGACGAGCAGTACTTC.

The table lists this clonotype with many counts. The CDR3 reads CASERGSTDTQYF. The CDR3 bases are TGTGCCAGCGAGCGGGGCAGCACAGATACGCAGTATTTT. The rearrangement joins TRBV7-2 to TRBJ2-3; 7 bases fit TRBD2. V shed 8 bases and J 0 bases; nucleotides not matched to a gene: 2. The germline CDR1 and CDR2 sequences are SGHTA and FQGNSA. The CDR3 loop spans 13 amino acids.

This chain links TRBV20-1 with TRBJ2-1; the D gene is possibly TRBD1 (5 bases). The CDR3 contains 19 residues. Trimming took 0 bases from V and 2 from J, leaving 23 bases between them. The V gene's germline CDR1 is DFQATT and CDR2 SNEGSKA (reference sequence). CDR3 amino acids: CSARDLIGQGPNAYNEQFF. DNA of the CDR3: TGCAGTGCTAGAGATCTAATAGGGCAGGGCCCGAACGCCTACAATGAGCAGTTCTTC.